This T cell receptor (beta chain) stems from a study of blood T cell repertoires in COVID-19. The wider study: The study drew acute and convalescent COVID-19 samples from the United States, Italy and Spain.

With V trimmed by 5 bases and J by 2 bases, 4 bases remained unmatched. Germline V gives CDR1 SGHRS, CDR2 YFSETQ. The CDR3 runs 15 residues. In the original workflow: The authors estimated nucleated cell counts from reference gene primer amplification. Sequencing used immunoSEQ multiplex PCR; TCRdb keeps in-frame clones, though not all of them. That table is the source of V, J and clone size, and D and trimming were worked out from the DNA. The profile covers around 140,000 clones, with just under 80% appearing a single time and roughly 2% taken by the ten largest. This clone turned up a few times. The sequenced sample was peripheral blood. The clonotype comes from a woman aged 55-69 years with acute or convalescent COVID-19. The chain is built from TRBV5-1 and TRBJ2-6; 7 bases fit TRBD1. CDR3: CASRGTGAGANVLTF. CDR3 bases: TGCGCCAGCAGGGGCACAGGGGCTGGGGCCAACGTCCTGACTTTC.